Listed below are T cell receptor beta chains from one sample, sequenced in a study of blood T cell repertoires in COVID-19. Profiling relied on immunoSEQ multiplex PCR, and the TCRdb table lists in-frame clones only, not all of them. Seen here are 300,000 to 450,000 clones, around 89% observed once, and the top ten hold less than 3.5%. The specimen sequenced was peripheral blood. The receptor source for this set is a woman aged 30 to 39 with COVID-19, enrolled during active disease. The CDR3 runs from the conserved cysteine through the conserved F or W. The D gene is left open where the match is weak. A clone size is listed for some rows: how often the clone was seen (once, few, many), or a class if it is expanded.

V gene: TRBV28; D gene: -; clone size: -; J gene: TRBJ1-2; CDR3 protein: CASRPGVGYGYTF; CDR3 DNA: TGTGCCAGCAGGCCAGGGGTAGGTTATGGCTACACCTTC
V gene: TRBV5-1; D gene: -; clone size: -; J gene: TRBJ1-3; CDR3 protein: CASPTDSGNTIYF; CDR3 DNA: TGCGCCAGTCCGACAGACTCTGGAAACACCATATATTTT
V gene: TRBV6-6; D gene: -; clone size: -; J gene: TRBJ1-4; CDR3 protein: CASSPYEKLFF; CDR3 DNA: TGTGCCAGCAGCCCCTATGAAAAACTGTTTTTT
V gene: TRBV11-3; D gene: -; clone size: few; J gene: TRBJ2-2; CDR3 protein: CASSRNLGGGNTGELFF; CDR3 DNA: TGTGCCAGCAGCAGAAACCTAGGGGGGGGCAACACCGGGGAGCTGTTTTTT
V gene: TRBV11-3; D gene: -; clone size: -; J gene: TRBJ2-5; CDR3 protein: CASSLDLRRGGETQYF; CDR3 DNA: TGTGCCAGCAGCTTAGATCTAAGGCGTGGGGGCGAGACCCAGTACTTC
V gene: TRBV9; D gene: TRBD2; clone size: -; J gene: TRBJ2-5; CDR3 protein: CASSVSGRGETQYF; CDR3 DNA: TGTGCCAGCAGCGTAAGCGGGAGGGGGGAGACCCAGTACTTC
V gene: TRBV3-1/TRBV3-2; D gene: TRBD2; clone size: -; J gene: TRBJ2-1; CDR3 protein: CASSQFAGGSNEQFF; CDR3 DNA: TGTGCCAGCAGCCAATTTGCGGGAGGTAGCAATGAGCAGTTCTTC
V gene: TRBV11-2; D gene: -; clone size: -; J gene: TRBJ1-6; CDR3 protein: CASSLAGRYSPLHF; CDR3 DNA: TGTGCCAGCAGCTTGGCAGGGCGGTATTCACCCCTCCACTTT
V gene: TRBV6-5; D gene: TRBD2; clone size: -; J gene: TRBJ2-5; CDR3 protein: CASSLAGGPIETQYF; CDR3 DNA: TGTGCCAGCAGTTTAGCGGGAGGGCCGATTGAGACCCAGTACTTC
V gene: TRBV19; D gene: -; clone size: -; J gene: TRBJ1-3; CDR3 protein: CASSSPPTVRPSGNTIYF; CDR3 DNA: TGTGCCAGTAGTAGTCCCCCGACAGTGAGACCCTCTGGAAACACCATATATTTT
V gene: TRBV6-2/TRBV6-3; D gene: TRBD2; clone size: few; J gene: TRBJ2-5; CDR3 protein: CASSHRRGEKETQYF; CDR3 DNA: TGTGCCAGCAGTCATCGGCGGGGGGAAAAAGAGACCCAGTACTTC
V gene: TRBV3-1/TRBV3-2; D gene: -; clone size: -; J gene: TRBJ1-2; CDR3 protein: CASSQGRRELYTF; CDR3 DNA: TGTGCCAGCAGCCAAGGTAGAAGAGAGCTCTACACCTTC
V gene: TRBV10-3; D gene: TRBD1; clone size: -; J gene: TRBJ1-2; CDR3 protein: CAISEGTGGGYGYTF; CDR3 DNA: TGTGCCATCAGTGAGGGGACAGGGGGCGGCTATGGCTACACCTTC
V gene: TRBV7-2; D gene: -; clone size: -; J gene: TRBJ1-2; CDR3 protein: CASRLARGDAYTF; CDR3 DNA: TGTGCCAGCAGGCTAGCCAGGGGTGATGCCTACACCTTC
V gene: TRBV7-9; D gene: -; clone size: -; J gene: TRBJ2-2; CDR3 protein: CASSLRTGQGGTGELFF; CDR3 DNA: TGTGCCAGCAGCTTAAGGACAGGTCAGGGGGGCACCGGGGAGCTGTTTTTT
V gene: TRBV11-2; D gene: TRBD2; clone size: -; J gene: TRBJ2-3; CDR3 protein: CASSIIGVRAGLAGESTDTQYF; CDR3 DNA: TGTGCCAGCAGTATTATCGGTGTCCGGGCGGGACTAGCGGGGGAAAGCACAGATACGCAGTATTTT
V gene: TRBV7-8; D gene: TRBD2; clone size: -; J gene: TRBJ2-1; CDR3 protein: CASRPRTSGRSNYNEQFF; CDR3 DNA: TGTGCCAGCAGACCCAGGACTAGCGGGAGGTCGAACTACAATGAGCAGTTCTTC
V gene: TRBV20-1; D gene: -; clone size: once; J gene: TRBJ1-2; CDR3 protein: CSASGAGGYTF; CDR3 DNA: TGCAGTGCTAGTGGCGCGGGGGGCTACACCTTC
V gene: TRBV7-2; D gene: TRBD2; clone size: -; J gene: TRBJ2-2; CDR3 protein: CASSPAGGSTGELFF; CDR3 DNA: TGTGCCAGCAGCCCGGCGGGGGGCTCGACCGGGGAGCTGTTTTTT
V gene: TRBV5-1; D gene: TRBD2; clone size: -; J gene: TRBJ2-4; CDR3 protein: CASSSTSGLAKNIQYF; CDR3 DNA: TGCGCCAGCAGCTCGACTAGCGGACTAGCCAAAAACATTCAGTACTTC
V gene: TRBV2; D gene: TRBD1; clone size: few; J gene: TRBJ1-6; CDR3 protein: CASDLDRASNNSPLHF; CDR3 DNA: TGTGCCAGCGACTTGGACAGGGCTTCAAATAATTCACCCCTCCACTTT
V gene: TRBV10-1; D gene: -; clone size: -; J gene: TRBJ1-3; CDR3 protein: CASSPSTVSGNTIYF; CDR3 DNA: TGCGCCAGCAGTCCCTCGACAGTTTCTGGAAACACCATATATTTT
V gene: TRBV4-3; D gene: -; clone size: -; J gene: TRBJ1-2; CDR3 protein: CASSQAPFGAPDLYGYTF; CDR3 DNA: TGCGCCAGCAGCCAAGCTCCGTTTGGCGCGCCAGACTTATATGGCTACACCTTC
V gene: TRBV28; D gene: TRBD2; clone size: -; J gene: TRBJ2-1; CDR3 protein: CASSFISGGLSYNEQFF; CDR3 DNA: TGTGCCAGCAGTTTTATCAGCGGGGGCCTCTCCTACAATGAGCAGTTCTTC
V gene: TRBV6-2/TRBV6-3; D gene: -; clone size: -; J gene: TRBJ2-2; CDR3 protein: CASSYAPGHSTGELFF; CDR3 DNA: TGTGCCAGCAGTTACGCTCCGGGACACTCAACCGGGGAGCTGTTTTTT
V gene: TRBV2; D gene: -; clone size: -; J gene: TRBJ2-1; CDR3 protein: CASRGPGYNEQFF; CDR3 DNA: TGTGCCAGCAGGGGCCCCGGCTACAATGAGCAGTTCTTC
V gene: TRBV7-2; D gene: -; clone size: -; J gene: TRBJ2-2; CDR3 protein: CASSTSRSGELFF; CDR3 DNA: TGTGCCAGCAGCACCTCCCGGTCCGGGGAGCTGTTTTTT
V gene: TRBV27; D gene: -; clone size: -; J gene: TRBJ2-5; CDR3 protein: CASSALPGKEYF; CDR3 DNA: TGTGCCAGCAGTGCCCTGCCGGGAAAAGAGTACTTC
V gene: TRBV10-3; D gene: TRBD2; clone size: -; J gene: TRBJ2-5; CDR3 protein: CAISAGTSGEVQYF; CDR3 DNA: TGTGCCATCAGCGCCGGGACTAGCGGGGAGGTCCAGTACTTC
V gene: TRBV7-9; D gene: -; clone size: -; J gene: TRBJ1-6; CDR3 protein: CASSLGGENSPLHF; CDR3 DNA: TGTGCCAGCAGCTTAGGGGGAGAGAATTCACCCCTCCACTTT
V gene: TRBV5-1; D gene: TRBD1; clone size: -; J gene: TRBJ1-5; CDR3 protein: CASSLGTGDQPQHF; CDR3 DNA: TGCGCCAGCAGCCTGGGGACAGGGGATCAGCCCCAGCATTTT
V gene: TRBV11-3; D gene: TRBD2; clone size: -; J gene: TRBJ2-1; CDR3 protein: CASSYGTSGLNEQFF; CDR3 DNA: TGTGCCAGCAGCTACGGGACTAGCGGGCTCAATGAGCAGTTCTTC
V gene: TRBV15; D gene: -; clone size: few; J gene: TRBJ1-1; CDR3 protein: CATSRDGRGNTEAFF; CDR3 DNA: TGTGCCACCAGCAGAGATGGGCGGGGAAACACTGAAGCTTTCTTT
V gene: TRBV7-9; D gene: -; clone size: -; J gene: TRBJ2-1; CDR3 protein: CASSDSERNEQFF; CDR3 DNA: TGTGCCAGCAGCGACTCCGAGAGGAATGAGCAGTTCTTC
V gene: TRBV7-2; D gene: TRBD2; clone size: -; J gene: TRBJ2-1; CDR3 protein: CASSLGLAGGRSYNEQFF; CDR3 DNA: TGTGCCAGCAGCTTAGGCCTAGCGGGGGGTCGCTCCTACAATGAGCAGTTCTTC
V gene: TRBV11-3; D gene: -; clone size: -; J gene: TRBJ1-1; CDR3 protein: CASTSQGDTEAFF; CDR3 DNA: TGTGCCAGCACCTCCCAGGGTGACACTGAAGCTTTCTTT
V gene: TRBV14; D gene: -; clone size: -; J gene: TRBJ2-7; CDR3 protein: CASSQEWQAHEQYF; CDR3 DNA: TGTGCCAGCAGCCAAGAGTGGCAGGCCCACGAGCAGTACTTC
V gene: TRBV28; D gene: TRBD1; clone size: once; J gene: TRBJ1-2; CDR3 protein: CASSYTGVNGYTF; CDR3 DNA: TGTGCCAGTTCTTACACAGGGGTGAATGGCTACACCTTC
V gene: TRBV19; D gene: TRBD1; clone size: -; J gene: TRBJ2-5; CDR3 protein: CASSPTEGQGQETQYF; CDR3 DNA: TGTGCCAGTAGCCCGACTGAGGGACAGGGCCAAGAGACCCAGTACTTC
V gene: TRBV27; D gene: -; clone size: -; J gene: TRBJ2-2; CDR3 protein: CASSLQPGGGTGELFF; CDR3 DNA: TGTGCCAGCAGTTTGCAGCCTGGGGGAGGAACCGGGGAGCTGTTTTTT
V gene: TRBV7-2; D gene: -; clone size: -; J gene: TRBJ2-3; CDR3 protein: CASRNTRTDTQYF; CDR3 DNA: TGTGCCAGCAGAAACACCCGCACAGATACGCAGTATTTT
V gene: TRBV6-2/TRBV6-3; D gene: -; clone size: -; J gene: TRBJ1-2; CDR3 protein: CASSLDSNYGYTF; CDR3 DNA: TGTGCCAGCAGCTTGGACAGTAACTATGGCTACACCTTC
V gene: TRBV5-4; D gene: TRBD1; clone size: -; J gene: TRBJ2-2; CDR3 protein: CASSLGGQGAKGELFF; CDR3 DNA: TGTGCCAGCAGCTTGGGGGGACAGGGAGCCAAAGGGGAGCTGTTTTTT
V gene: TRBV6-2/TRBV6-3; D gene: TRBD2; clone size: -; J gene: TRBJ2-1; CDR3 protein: CASSSLAGENEQFF; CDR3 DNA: TGTGCCAGCAGTTCCCTAGCGGGAGAAAATGAGCAGTTCTTC
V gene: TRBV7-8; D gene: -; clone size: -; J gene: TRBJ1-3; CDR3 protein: CASSSRVGLGNTIYF; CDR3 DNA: TGTGCCAGCAGCTCGCGGGTCGGGTTGGGAAACACCATATATTTT
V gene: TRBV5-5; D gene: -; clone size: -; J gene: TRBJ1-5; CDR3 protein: CASSSNRGSNQPQHF; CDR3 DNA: TGTGCCAGCAGCTCTAATCGAGGAAGCAATCAGCCCCAGCATTTT
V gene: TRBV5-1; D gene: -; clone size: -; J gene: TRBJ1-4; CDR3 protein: CASSLAGEGNEKLFF; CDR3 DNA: TGCGCCAGCAGCTTGGCCGGGGAGGGTAATGAAAAACTGTTTTTT